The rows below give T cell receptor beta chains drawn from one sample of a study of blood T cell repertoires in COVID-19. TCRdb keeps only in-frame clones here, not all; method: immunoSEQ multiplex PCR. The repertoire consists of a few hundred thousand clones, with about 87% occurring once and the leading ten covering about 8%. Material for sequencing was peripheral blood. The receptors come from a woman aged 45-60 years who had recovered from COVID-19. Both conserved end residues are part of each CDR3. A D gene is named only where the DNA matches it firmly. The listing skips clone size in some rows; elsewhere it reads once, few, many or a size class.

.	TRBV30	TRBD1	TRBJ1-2	CAWNRDRGEFGYTF	TGTGCCTGGAACCGGGACAGGGGAGAGTTTGGCTACACCTTC
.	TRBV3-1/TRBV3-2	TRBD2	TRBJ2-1	CASSQDSSGTYNEQFF	TGTGCCAGCAGCCAAGATTCAAGCGGGACTTACAATGAGCAGTTCTTC
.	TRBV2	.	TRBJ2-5	CASSLQGAQETQYF	TGTGCCAGCAGTCTACAGGGTGCCCAAGAGACCCAGTACTTC
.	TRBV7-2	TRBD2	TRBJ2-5	CASSSSGGAGETQYF	TGTGCCAGCAGCTCTAGCGGGGGGGCCGGGGAGACCCAGTACTTC
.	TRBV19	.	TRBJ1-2	CASSLARANYGYTF	TGTGCCAGTAGTCTCGCCAGGGCGAACTATGGCTACACCTTC
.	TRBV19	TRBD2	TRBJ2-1	CASNTGLAGGNEQFF	TGTGCCAGTAATACGGGACTAGCGGGGGGGAATGAGCAGTTCTTC
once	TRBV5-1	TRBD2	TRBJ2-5	CASKELAGQETQYF	TGCGCCAGCAAGGAACTAGCGGGACAAGAGACCCAGTACTTC
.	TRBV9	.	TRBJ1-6	CASSVDGEPNNSPLHF	TGTGCCAGCAGCGTAGATGGGGAGCCGAATAATTCACCCCTCCACTTT
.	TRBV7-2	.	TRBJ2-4	CASSIRDLAKNIQYF	TGTGCCAGCAGCATTAGGGACTTAGCCAAAAACATTCAGTACTTC
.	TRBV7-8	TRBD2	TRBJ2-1	CASSLSGPTSSSYNEQFF	TGTGCCAGCAGCCTTAGCGGGCCAACCTCAAGCTCCTACAATGAGCAGTTCTTC
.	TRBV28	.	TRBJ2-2	CASSTRLSLEEEELFF	TGTGCCAGCAGTACCCGTTTGTCACTCGAAGAGGAGGAGCTGTTTTTT
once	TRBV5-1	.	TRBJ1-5	CASSLAGSNQPQHF	TGCGCCAGCAGCTTGGCAGGGAGCAATCAGCCCCAGCATTTT
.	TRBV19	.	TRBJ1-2	CASSRQGDSWDGYTF	TGTGCCAGTAGTCGGCAGGGCGACTCATGGGATGGCTACACCTTC
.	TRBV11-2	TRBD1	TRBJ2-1	CASRKAGTGYNEQFF	TGTGCCAGCAGAAAAGCCGGGACAGGATACAATGAGCAGTTCTTC
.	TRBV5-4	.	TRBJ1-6	CASSFYPGRSSYNSPLHF	TGTGCCAGCAGCTTTTACCCAGGGAGGAGCTCCTATAATTCACCCCTCCACTTT
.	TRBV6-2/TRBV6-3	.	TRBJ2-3	CASSYSLRYSTDTQYF	TGTGCCAGCAGTTACTCATTGCGGTATAGCACAGATACGCAGTATTTT
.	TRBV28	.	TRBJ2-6	CASSQGSSGANVLTF	TGTGCCAGCAGCCAGGGAAGCTCTGGGGCCAACGTCCTGACTTTC
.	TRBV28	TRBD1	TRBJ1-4	CASSWTGAHEKLFF	TGTGCCAGCAGCTGGACAGGGGCCCATGAAAAACTGTTTTTT
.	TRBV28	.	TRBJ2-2	CASSLRPRDMKPRELFF	TGTGCCAGCAGTTTGCGCCCCCGGGACATGAAACCGAGGGAGCTGTTTTTT
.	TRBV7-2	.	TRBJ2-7	CASSLGLEQYF	TGTGCCAGCAGCTTGGGACTTGAGCAGTACTTC
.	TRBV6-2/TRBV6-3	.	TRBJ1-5	CASSATNSNQPQHF	TGTGCCAGCAGTGCAACTAATAGCAATCAGCCCCAGCATTTT
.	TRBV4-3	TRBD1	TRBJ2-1	CASSASAGTGIYNEQFF	TGCGCCAGCAGCGCCAGCGCCGGGACAGGGATTTACAATGAGCAGTTCTTC
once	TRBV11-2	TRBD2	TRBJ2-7	CASSIGTSGRYAYEQYF	TGTGCCAGCAGCATTGGGACTAGCGGGAGATACGCCTACGAGCAGTACTTC
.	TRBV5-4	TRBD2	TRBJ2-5	CASSSYGGRETQYF	TGTGCCAGCAGCTCCTACGGCGGGAGAGAGACCCAGTACTTC
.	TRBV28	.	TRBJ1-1	CASSFHVSLRNTEAFF	TGTGCCAGCAGTTTTCATGTGAGTCTACGGAACACTGAAGCTTTCTTT
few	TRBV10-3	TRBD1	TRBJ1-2	CAISGPGQGSTGYTF	TGTGCCATCAGTGGACCTGGACAGGGTTCGACTGGCTACACCTTC
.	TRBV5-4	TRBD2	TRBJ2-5	CASSLSAGSGETQYF	TGTGCCAGCAGCTTATCAGCGGGGAGCGGGGAGACCCAGTACTTC
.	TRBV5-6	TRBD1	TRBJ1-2	CASSNGQEKGYTF	TGTGCCAGCAGCAACGGACAGGAAAAAGGCTACACCTTC
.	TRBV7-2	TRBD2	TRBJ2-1	CASRRGTSGGSNEQFF	TGTGCCAGCAGGAGAGGGACTAGCGGGGGATCGAATGAGCAGTTCTTC
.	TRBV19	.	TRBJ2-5	CASKGGNQETQYF	TGTGCCAGTAAGGGGGGGAATCAAGAGACCCAGTACTTC
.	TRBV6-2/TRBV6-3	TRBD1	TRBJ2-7	CASSQTGTGFYEQYF	TGTGCCAGCAGTCAAACCGGGACAGGATTCTACGAGCAGTACTTC
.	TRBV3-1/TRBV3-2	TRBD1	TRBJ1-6	CASSPPGQPNSPLHF	TGTGCCAGCAGCCCCCCGGGACAGCCCAATTCACCCCTCCACTTT
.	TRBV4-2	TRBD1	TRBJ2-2	CASSHDRDRNRGELFF	TGTGCCAGCAGCCACGACCGGGACAGGAACAGGGGGGAGCTGTTTTTT
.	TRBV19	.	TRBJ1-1	CASTPLVSGVWDTEAFF	TGTGCCAGTACCCCGTTGGTTTCGGGGGTATGGGACACTGAAGCTTTCTTT
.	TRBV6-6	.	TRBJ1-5	CASSYSRGDQPQHF	TGTGCCAGCAGTTACTCGCGCGGGGATCAGCCCCAGCATTTT
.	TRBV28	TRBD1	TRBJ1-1	CASSWGQGNTEAFF	TGTGCCAGCAGCTGGGGACAGGGCAACACTGAAGCTTTCTTT